The 5 T cell receptor beta chains below all came from one sample that was sequenced in a study of cytomegalovirus exposure and HLA in healthy donors. Clones were sequenced by immunoSEQ multiplex PCR, and TCRdb holds only the in-frame ones, with some missing. The sample includes 85,000 to 120,000 clones, about 85% seen only once; the top ten take less than 2%. The sequencing sample was made of PBMCs. These receptors were obtained from a woman aged 18-29 years in good health and CMV-seropositive.

The rearrangement joins TRBV6-5 to TRBJ2-2; D might be TRBD1 (6 bases). The CDR3 totals 16 residues. V gave up 0 bases and J gave up 4 bases, with 12 bases separating them. CDR1 MNHEY and CDR2 SVGAGI come from the germline V gene. The CDR3 DNA reads TGTGCCAGCAGTTACTCGCCGGGACAACTCACCGGGGAGCTGTTTTTT. It yields the protein CASSYSPGQLTGELFF.

This clone has only one observation. V gene TRBV2 combines with J gene TRBJ1-5; 9 bases fit TRBD1. This CDR3 spans 15 amino acids. Trimming at V came to 6 bases and at J to 1 base, leaving 4 bases not matched to a gene. Germline-derived CDR1 and CDR2 are SNHLY and FYNNEI. The CDR3 sequence is CASSTGTGSNQPQHF. As DNA, the CDR3 is TGTGCCAGCAGCACCGGGACAGGGAGCAATCAGCCCCAGCATTTT.

V and J are TRBV2 and TRBJ1-1; 9 bases line up with TRBD1. Germline V lookup: CDR1 SNHLY, CDR2 FYNNEI. The CDR3 covers 15 residues. J lost 5 bases, V lost 6 bases, and 10 bases had no gene match. CDR3 loop: CASRVTGGAGTEAFF. CDR3 DNA sequence: TGTGCCAGCAGGGTAACAGGGGGCGCGGGGACTGAAGCTTTCTTT.

This rearrangement joins TRBV4-3 to TRBJ2-1; 12 bases align to TRBD2. The V gene's germline CDR1 is LGHNA and CDR2 YSLEER. V gave up 4 bases and J gave up 7 bases; unmatched junction bases: 5. This CDR3 has 15 amino acids. Written as DNA, the CDR3 is TGCGCCAGCAGCCCGACTAGCGGGGGCCCTAATGAGCAGTTCTTC. Residues: CASSPTSGGPNEQFF.

This clone was picked up one time. The chain recombines TRBV5-4 with TRBJ1-1; D remains ambiguous. The V end was cut by 0 bases, the J end by 1 base, with 7 bases between. The length of the CDR3 is 14 residues. The germline V gene encodes CDR1 SGHNT and CDR2 YYREEE (reference sequence). CDR3 sequence: CASSLGQENTEAFF. The CDR3 region has the DNA TGTGCCAGCAGCTTGGGGCAGGAGAACACTGAAGCTTTCTTT.